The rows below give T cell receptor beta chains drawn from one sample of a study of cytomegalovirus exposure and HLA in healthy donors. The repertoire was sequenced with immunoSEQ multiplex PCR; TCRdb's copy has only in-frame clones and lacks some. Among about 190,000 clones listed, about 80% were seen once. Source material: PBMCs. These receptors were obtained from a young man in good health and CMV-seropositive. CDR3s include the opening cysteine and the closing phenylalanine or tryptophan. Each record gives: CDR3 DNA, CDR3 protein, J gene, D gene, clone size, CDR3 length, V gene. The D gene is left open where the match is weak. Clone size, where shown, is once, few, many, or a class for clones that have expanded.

DNA: TGCGCCAGCAGCCCAGGACTGGCGGGGGCCGGGGAGCTGTTTTTT
CDR3: CASSPGLAGAGELFF
J: TRBJ2-2
D: TRBD2
size: NA
length: 15
V: TRBV5-1

DNA: TGTGCCAGTAGTATTTGGTGGGGGGACGAGCAGTACTTC
CDR3: CASSIWWGDEQYF
J: TRBJ2-7
D: NA
size: NA
length: 13
V: TRBV19

DNA: TGTGCCAGTACTAGCGGAAGATCTTACTACAATGAGCAGTTCTTC
CDR3: CASTSGRSYYNEQFF
J: TRBJ2-1
D: TRBD2
size: NA
length: 15
V: TRBV19

DNA: TGTGCCAGCAGTACTGGACAGGGAGGGGGACAGCCCCAGCATTTT
CDR3: CASSTGQGGGQPQHF
J: TRBJ1-5
D: TRBD1
size: NA
length: 15
V: TRBV27

DNA: TGTGCCAGCAGCTTGGCGGGGAGGCAAGAGACCCAGTACTTC
CDR3: CASSLAGRQETQYF
J: TRBJ2-5
D: NA
size: NA
length: 14
V: TRBV7-7

DNA: TGTGCCAGAAGCTTAGCAAGTCCCACTAGGAGCTCCTACGAGCAGTACTTC
CDR3: CARSLASPTRSSYEQYF
J: TRBJ2-7
D: NA
size: NA
length: 17
V: TRBV7-5

DNA: TGCACCAGCAGCCAAGATTGGGGAGCGGGAGATTCCAATGAGCAGTTCTTC
CDR3: CTSSQDWGAGDSNEQFF
J: TRBJ2-1
D: NA
size: NA
length: 17
V: TRBV1

DNA: TGTGCCAGCAGCGTAGCACTAGCGGAAGGCACAGATACGCAGTATTTT
CDR3: CASSVALAEGTDTQYF
J: TRBJ2-3
D: TRBD2
size: NA
length: 16
V: TRBV9

DNA: TGTGCCTGGAGGGATAGAGCGGGGGAAAAACTGTTTTTT
CDR3: CAWRDRAGEKLFF
J: TRBJ1-4
D: NA
size: NA
length: 13
V: TRBV30

DNA: TGTGCCAGTAGTATTATCGGACTAGCGGGTAACACCGGGGAGCTGTTTTTT
CDR3: CASSIIGLAGNTGELFF
J: TRBJ2-2
D: TRBD2
size: NA
length: 17
V: TRBV19

DNA: TGTGCCAGCAGTTTCATGGGGCAGGGTAGCACAGATACGCAGTATTTT
CDR3: CASSFMGQGSTDTQYF
J: TRBJ2-3
D: NA
size: NA
length: 16
V: TRBV6-5

DNA: TGTGCCTGGAGTAGACAGGGGGGCGAAAAACTGTTTTTT
CDR3: CAWSRQGGEKLFF
J: TRBJ1-4
D: TRBD1
size: NA
length: 13
V: TRBV30

DNA: TGTGCCAGCAGCTTCTGGGCGGAGGGAGGCTACACCTTC
CDR3: CASSFWAEGGYTF
J: TRBJ1-2
D: NA
size: NA
length: 13
V: TRBV5-4

DNA: TGTGCCAGCAGTTTATCAGGACAGGGGAGTCAGGACTATGGCTACACCTTC
CDR3: CASSLSGQGSQDYGYTF
J: TRBJ1-2
D: TRBD1
size: NA
length: 17
V: TRBV28

DNA: TGTGCCAGCAGTTACCCGGCTAGCGGGACCCACAATGAGCAGTTCTTC
CDR3: CASSYPASGTHNEQFF
J: TRBJ2-1
D: TRBD2
size: NA
length: 16
V: TRBV6-5

DNA: TGTGCCAGCAGCTTGGCCGCCGGGACAGGGGGGGGGCCCCAGCATTTT
CDR3: CASSLAAGTGGGPQHF
J: TRBJ1-5
D: TRBD1
size: NA
length: 16
V: TRBV5-5

DNA: TGTGCCAGCAGCGTAGGGGGAGCTAGCACAGATACGCAGTATTTT
CDR3: CASSVGGASTDTQYF
J: TRBJ2-3
D: NA
size: NA
length: 15
V: TRBV9

DNA: TGCAGTTTTCTTTTCGGGGACGAGCAGTACTTC
CDR3: CSFLFGDEQYF
J: TRBJ2-7
D: NA
size: once
length: 11
V: TRBV20-1

DNA: TGTGCCAGTAGTATCTCCCAGGGCGACTCTGGAAACACCATATATTTT
CDR3: CASSISQGDSGNTIYF
J: TRBJ1-3
D: NA
size: NA
length: 16
V: TRBV19

DNA: TGTGCCAGCAGACTCGGACTACGCACAGATACGCAGTATTTT
CDR3: CASRLGLRTDTQYF
J: TRBJ2-3
D: NA
size: NA
length: 14
V: TRBV28

DNA: TGTGCCAGCTCACCGGAGATCCGGGGATTGACAGATACGCAGTATTTT
CDR3: CASSPEIRGLTDTQYF
J: TRBJ2-3
D: NA
size: NA
length: 16
V: TRBV18

DNA: TGTGCCAGCAGCCCGCGGACTACCTACAATGAGCAGTTCTTC
CDR3: CASSPRTTYNEQFF
J: TRBJ2-1
D: NA
size: NA
length: 14
V: TRBV7-6

DNA: TGTGCCAGCAGCCAGACCGCGGGGCCTGACCGCGAGGAGCAGTTCTTC
CDR3: CASSQTAGPDREEQFF
J: TRBJ2-1
D: NA
size: NA
length: 16
V: TRBV4-2

DNA: TGTGCCAGCAGTCGAGACAGGGTGCTACAAGAGACCCAGTACTTC
CDR3: CASSRDRVLQETQYF
J: TRBJ2-5
D: TRBD1
size: NA
length: 15
V: TRBV2

DNA: TGTGCCATCAGTGAGTCTGCAGGGGCCACAGATACGCAGTATTTT
CDR3: CAISESAGATDTQYF
J: TRBJ2-3
D: NA
size: NA
length: 15
V: TRBV10-3

DNA: TGTGCCAGCAGTCCGCGAGCGGGAACTACATACAATGAGCAGTTCTTC
CDR3: CASSPRAGTTYNEQFF
J: TRBJ2-1
D: TRBD2
size: NA
length: 16
V: TRBV28

DNA: TGTGCCAGCAGCGTCACAGGGGGCGCGAGCGCCGGGGAGCTGTTTTTT
CDR3: CASSVTGGASAGELFF
J: TRBJ2-2
D: TRBD1
size: NA
length: 16
V: TRBV9

DNA: TGCGCCAGCAGCGGCGGGACAGGGGCTGAAAAACTGTTTTTT
CDR3: CASSGGTGAEKLFF
J: TRBJ1-4
D: TRBD1
size: NA
length: 14
V: TRBV5-1

DNA: TGTGCCAGCAGCTTAGAGGCAGGGTATGGCTACACCTTC
CDR3: CASSLEAGYGYTF
J: TRBJ1-2
D: NA
size: NA
length: 13
V: TRBV7-2

DNA: TGTGCCAGCAGCGTGCGGGCAGGGGGCATCGGAGAGCAGTACTTC
CDR3: CASSVRAGGIGEQYF
J: TRBJ2-7
D: TRBD1
size: NA
length: 15
V: TRBV9